This T cell receptor beta chain was recovered during a study of blood T cell repertoires in COVID-19. At the level of the study: PBMCs, B-cell-depleted T cells, or T cells were the source of the cDNA or gDNA that made up the material.

Authors' processing steps: Quantification of nucleated cells was approximated via reference gene primer amplification. Here immunoSEQ multiplex PCR was the method, and the copy in TCRdb shows in-frame clones only, minus some. That table is the source of V, J and clone size, and D and trimming were worked out from the DNA. This sample has around 130,000 clones, with approximately 80% found just once. The CDR3 spans 14 residues. The germline V gene encodes CDR1 LNHNV and CDR2 YYDKDF (reference sequence). Trimming pared 2 bases from V and 4 bases from J, leaving 9 bases between. The chain has TRBV15 and TRBJ1-3; D is unclear. Sequencing input: peripheral blood. The clonotype originates from an elderly man with acute or convalescent COVID-19. The CDR3 loop reads CATSRSLLGNTIYF. The CDR3 DNA follows: TGTGCCACCAGCAGATCCCTTTTAGGAAACACCATATATTTT.